This T cell receptor beta chain was captured by sequencing in a study of blood T cell repertoires in COVID-19. Germline CDR1 is SGHRS and CDR2 is YFSETQ. This CDR3 is 16 amino acids long. Germline trimming cut 1 base from V and 2 bases from J; bases unmatched to any gene: 5. Under the authors' procedure: Researchers report that nucleated cell counts were estimated from reference gene primer amplification. Some clones are missing from TCRdb's copy, which holds only in-frame ones; the method was immunoSEQ multiplex PCR. V, J and clone size are taken as reported in that table, and D and trimming were inferred from the DNA itself. The sample contains 250,000 to 300,000 clones, 81% of which appear only once.

Sequenced: peripheral blood. The V and J genes are TRBV5-1 and TRBJ2-5; 10 bases map to TRBD2. The receptor comes from an older woman with active or convalescent COVID-19. The CDR3: CASSLSPSGGQETQYF. The CDR3 coding sequence is TGCGCCAGCAGCTTGAGCCCTAGCGGGGGACAAGAGACCCAGTACTTC.